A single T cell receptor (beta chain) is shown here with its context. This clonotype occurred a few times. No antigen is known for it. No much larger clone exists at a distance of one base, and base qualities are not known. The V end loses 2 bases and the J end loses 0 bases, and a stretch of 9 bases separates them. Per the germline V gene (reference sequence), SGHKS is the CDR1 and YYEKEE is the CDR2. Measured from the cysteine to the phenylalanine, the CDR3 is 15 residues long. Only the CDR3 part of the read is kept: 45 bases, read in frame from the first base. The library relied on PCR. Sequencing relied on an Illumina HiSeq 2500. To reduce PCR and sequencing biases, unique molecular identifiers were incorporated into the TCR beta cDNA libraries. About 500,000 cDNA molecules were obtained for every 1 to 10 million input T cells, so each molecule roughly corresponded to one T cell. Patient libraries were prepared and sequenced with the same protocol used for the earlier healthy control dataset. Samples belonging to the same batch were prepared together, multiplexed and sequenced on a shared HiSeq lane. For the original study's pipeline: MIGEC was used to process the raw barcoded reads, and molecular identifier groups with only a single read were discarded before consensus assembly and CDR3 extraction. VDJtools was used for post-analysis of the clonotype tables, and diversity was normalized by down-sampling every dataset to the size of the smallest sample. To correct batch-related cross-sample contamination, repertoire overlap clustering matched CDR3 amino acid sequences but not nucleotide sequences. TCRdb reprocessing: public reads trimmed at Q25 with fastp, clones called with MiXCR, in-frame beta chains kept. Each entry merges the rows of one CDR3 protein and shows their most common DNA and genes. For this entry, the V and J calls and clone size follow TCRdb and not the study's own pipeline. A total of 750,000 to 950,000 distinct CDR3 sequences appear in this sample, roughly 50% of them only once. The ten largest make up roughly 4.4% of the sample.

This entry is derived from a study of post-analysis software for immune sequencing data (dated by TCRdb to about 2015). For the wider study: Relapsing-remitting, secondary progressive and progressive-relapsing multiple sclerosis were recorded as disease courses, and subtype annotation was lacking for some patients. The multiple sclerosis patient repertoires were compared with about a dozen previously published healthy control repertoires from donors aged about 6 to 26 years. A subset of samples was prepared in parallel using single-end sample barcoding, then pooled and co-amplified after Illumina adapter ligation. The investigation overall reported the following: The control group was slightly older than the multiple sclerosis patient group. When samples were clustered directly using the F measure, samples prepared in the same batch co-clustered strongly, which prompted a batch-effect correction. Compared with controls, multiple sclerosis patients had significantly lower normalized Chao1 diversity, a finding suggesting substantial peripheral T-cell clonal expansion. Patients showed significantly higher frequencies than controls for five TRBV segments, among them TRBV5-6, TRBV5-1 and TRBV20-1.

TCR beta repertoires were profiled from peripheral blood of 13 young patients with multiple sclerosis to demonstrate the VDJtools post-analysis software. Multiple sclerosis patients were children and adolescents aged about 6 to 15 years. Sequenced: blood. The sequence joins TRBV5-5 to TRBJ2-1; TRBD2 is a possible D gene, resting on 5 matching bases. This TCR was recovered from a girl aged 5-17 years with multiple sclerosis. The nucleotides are TGTGCCAGCAGCTTAGCGGCTCCCTCCTACAATGAGCAGTTCTTC. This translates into CASSLAAPSYNEQFF.